This T cell receptor beta chain originates from a study of molecular identifiers for immune sequencing clone quantification. TCRdb independently ran MiXCR on the PCR reads; one entry per CDR3 protein. Found here are 75,000 to 95,000 distinct CDR3 sequences, roughly 25% of them singletons; the top ten hold less than 0.85%. In this sample, this clonotype turned up once. A much larger clone is a single base away; this may be a read error. The TCR comes from a human donor in good health. Some libraries in this study had Jurkat cell RNA spiked in. Sequenced material: naive CD8+ T cells from blood, with Jurkat cell RNA spiked in. Subset: FACS-sorted CD8+CD4-CCR7+CD45RA+ naive T cells.

The CDR3 coding sequence is TGTGCCAGCAGCTTGAGCCACGAGCAGTACTTC. The encoded protein is CASSLSHEQYF. J is TRBJ2-7 and V is TRBV5-6; D is unresolved. Between the trimmed V and J ends, which lost 1 base and 5 bases, there was a span of 4 bases. Germline loops: CDR1 SGHDT, CDR2 YYEEEE. This CDR3 contains 11 residues.